This TCR beta chain was captured by sequencing in a study of cytomegalovirus exposure and HLA in healthy donors. A word on this clone: Antigen unknown.

With 60 Vbeta and 13 Jbeta primers, the PCR was carried out. The method was immunoSEQ multiplex PCR; TCRdb's version includes in-frame clones alone and lacks a portion of them. The sample holds 150,000 to 200,000 clones, more than 75% seen once. General observations from the study: A later analysis found TCR association rates differed by HLA locus, highest for DRB1 and lowest for HLA-C. High specificity and sensitivity for cytomegalovirus status were reported for the classifier.

Germline V gene sequence: CDR1 MDHEN, CDR2 SYDVKM. The CDR3 covers 14 residues. Trimming took 4 bases from V and 2 from J; bases not matched to a gene: 5. This chain uses TRBV28 with TRBJ2-7; TRBD2 aligns across 7 bases. The sequenced material came from PBMCs. This clonotype was sampled from a girl aged 10-17 years in good health and CMV-seropositive. The CDR3 nucleotides are TGTGCCAGCAGTTCTCGACTAGCCCCCTACGAGCAGTACTTC. Its protein is CASSSRLAPYEQYF.